This T cell receptor beta chain emerged from a study of blood T cells in healthy people across ages. V shed 9 bases, J shed 0 bases, and the junction held 7 bases outside the gene matches. Germline CDR1 is MDHEN and CDR2 is SYDVKM. The CDR3 length is 15 residues. Next came a second PCR, run for about 6 to 12 cycles, which used a sample-barcoded 5' primer along with a J-beta primer mix. With 12 random nucleotides, a template-switch adaptor tagged each individual cDNA molecule. TCRdb fed the 5' RACE reads into MiXCR, producing one record per CDR3 protein. The repertoire consists of 750,000 to 850,000 distinct CDR3 sequences, with just under 25% occurring once and the leading ten covering under 4.5%. The same sample was also used in a study of T cells of mothers and their children.

V usage is TRBV28 and J usage is TRBJ2-3; 9 bases map to TRBD2. The source of this sequence is a boy between 5 and 17 years old in good health. Sequenced input: blood. The CDR3 sequence is CASISGGLSTDTQYF. In DNA form, the CDR3 reads TGTGCCAGTATTAGCGGGGGCTTGAGCACAGATACGCAGTATTTT. Complete variable domain (other parts from reference TRBV28 and TRBJ2-3): DVKVTQSSRYLVKRTGEKVFLECVQDMDHENMFWYRQDPGLGLRLIYFSYDVKMKEKGDIPEGYSVSREKKERFSLILESASTNQTSMYLCASISGGLSTDTQYFGPGTRLTVL.